A single T cell receptor (beta chain) is shown here with its context. A read error may produce the germline difference seen at one junction end. The second PCR ran roughly 7 to 11 cycles with a sample-barcoded 5' primer and J-beta primers. A single record per CDR3 protein comes from TCRdb applying MiXCR to the 5' RACE reads. The table lists 650,000 to 800,000 distinct CDR3 sequences, around 52% of them singletons. This specimen comes from a study of blood T cells in healthy people across ages. The CDR3 is 12 residues long. CDR1 DFQATT and CDR2 SNEGSKA come from the germline V gene (reference sequence).

The chain couples TRBV20-1 to TRBJ1-5; no firm D call. The sequencing input was blood. The sequence came from an elderly woman in good health. The CDR3 loop reads CSASDTNRPQHF. Here the CDR3 DNA reads TGCAGTGCTAGCGACACCAATCGGCCCCAGCATTTT.